A single sample gave rise to the 24 T cell receptor beta chains below, sequenced in a study of blood T cell repertoires in COVID-19. TCRdb's table, derived via immunoSEQ multiplex PCR, lists solely in-frame clones and lacks some. The sample comprises about 200,000 clones, around 81% of which are singletons, and over 7% rests with the top ten. Sequencing was carried out using PBMCs or T cells enriched from blood (not recorded which). The receptors derive from a middle-aged woman with acute COVID-19.

The sample holds a few counts of this clone. V is TRBV7-2 and J is TRBJ2-7; 10 nucleotides match TRBD1. J gave up 5 bases and V 3 bases, and 10 bases lay outside the gene matches. The CDR3 extends over 16 amino acids. Germline values: CDR1 SGHTA, CDR2 FQGNSA. The CDR3 nucleotides are TGTGCCAGCAGCTTGGACTCCGGGACAGGGGCCAACGAGCAGTACTTC. Encoded protein: CASSLDSGTGANEQYF.

The CDR3 DNA is TGTGCCAGCAGCCAGGACAGGGGGTATGGCTACACCTTC. Encoded protein: CASSQDRGYGYTF. This chain joins TRBV7-2 and TRBJ1-2; 10 bases agree with TRBD1. Trimming removed 5 bases from V and 5 bases from J; junction bases left unmatched: 2. The germline CDR1 and CDR2 sequences are SGHTA and FQGNSA. The CDR3 contains 13 residues. The whole variable domain, remainder taken from reference TRBV7-2 and TRBJ1-2, is GAGVSQSPSNKVTEKGKDVELRCDPISGHTALYWYRQSLGQGLEFLIYFQGNSAPDKSGLPSDRFSAERTGGSVSTLTIQRTQQEDSAVYLCASSQDRGYGYTFGSGTRLTVV.

The chain employs TRBV18 and TRBJ2-3, with D hard to call. CDR3 size: 16 residues. V dropped 1 base and J dropped 0 bases, with 11 bases sitting between them. In germline, CDR1 is KGHSH, CDR2 LQKENI. CDR3 DNA sequence: TGTGCCAGCTCACCACAGGCAGGAACTAGCACAGATACGCAGTATTTT. This translates into CASSPQAGTSTDTQYF.

The chain is built from TRBV20-1 and TRBJ2-1; maybe TRBD1 (6 bases). The CDR3 is 13 residues long. Germline V gene lookup returns CDR1 DFQATT and CDR2 SNEGSKA (reference sequence). The germline V and J ends were trimmed by 3 bases and 4 bases, with 10 bases remaining between them. CDR3 protein: CSASLGQYNEQFF. CDR3 bases: TGCAGTGCTAGTCTAGGACAGTACAATGAGCAGTTCTTC.

The chain has TRBV3-1 (or the pseudogene TRBV3-2) and TRBJ2-5; D is undetermined. The CDR3 is 15 amino acids. Germline V gene data show CDR1 as LGHDT and CDR2 as YNNKEL (reference sequence). V was trimmed by 0 bases and J by 4 bases, leaving 12 bases between them. DNA of the CDR3: TGTGCCAGCAGCCAAGATAATATCCTCTCAGAGACCCAGTACTTC. Amino acid sequence: CASSQDNILSETQYF.

The V gene is TRBV18, the J gene TRBJ1-5; D may be TRBD1 (5 bases). The CDR3 is made up of 13 amino acids. The germline V gene encodes CDR1 KGHSH and CDR2 LQKENI. The ends were cut back, 4 bases at V and 6 bases at J, with 10 bases in the middle. CDR3 coding DNA: TGTGCCAGCTCACGGGGAGGGACTCAGCCCCAGCATTTT. This codes for CASSRGGTQPQHF.

This chain joins TRBV5-1 and TRBJ2-7, with D possibly being TRBD1 (6 bases). This CDR3 is built from 14 residues. The germline CDR1 and CDR2 sequences are SGHRS and YFSETQ. Trimming cost V 4 bases and J 3 bases, with 14 bases left between them. CDR3 sequence reads: CASSLGATFYEQYF. CDR3 bases: TGCGCCAGCAGCCTGGGGGCGACCTTCTACGAGCAGTACTTC.

In DNA, the CDR3 is TGTGCCAGCAGCCCAGGCTGGGGCGCGAAAGGCTACACCTTC. Its protein product is CASSPGWGAKGYTF. The J gene is TRBJ1-2, the V gene TRBV7-3; tentative D call: TRBD1 (5 bases). CDR3 size: 14 residues. V was trimmed by 5 bases and J by 8 bases, leaving 18 bases between them. Germline-derived CDR1 and CDR2 are SGHTA and FQGTGA.

The chain recombines TRBV27 with TRBJ2-6, with 7 bases fitting TRBD2. Losses at the gene ends were 5 bases for V and 1 base for J; bases not matched to a gene: 17. The CDR3 is 20 amino acids. In germline, CDR1 is MNHEY, CDR2 SMNVEV (reference sequence). This CDR3 reads CASSPLGRAISGSGANVLTF. DNA of the CDR3: TGTGCCAGCAGTCCCCTGGGGAGGGCAATCTCGGGATCTGGGGCCAACGTCCTGACTTTC.

The rearrangement joins TRBV6-5 to TRBJ1-2, with 8 bases matching TRBD1. J gave up 3 bases and V 6 bases, and 6 bases lay outside the gene matches. This CDR3 is built from 14 residues. Looked up from germline, CDR1 is MNHEY and CDR2 is SVGAGI. CDR3 sequence reads: CASSPGQGYYGYTF. CDR3 sequence (DNA): TGTGCCAGCAGCCCAGGACAGGGTTACTATGGCTACACCTTC.

The chain employs TRBV4-2 and TRBJ2-2; D gene uncertain. From germline, CDR1 is LGHNA and CDR2 YNFKEQ. The CDR3 is 19 amino acids. Trimming removed 0 bases at V and 0 bases at J, with 17 bases between. For the CDR3, the DNA is TGTGCCAGCAGCCAAGACAACCCCTCACACACCCCGAACACCGGGGAGCTGTTTTTT. Its translation: CASSQDNPSHTPNTGELFF.

V and J are TRBV19 and TRBJ1-2; D gene uncertain. This CDR3 is 14 amino acids long. Germline V gene lookup returns CDR1 LNHDA and CDR2 SQIVND (reference sequence). The ends were cut back, 3 bases at V and 3 bases at J, with 11 bases in the middle. CDR3 bases: TGTGCCAGTAGTATTCTTGGGAGTGACTATGGCTACACCTTC. Residues: CASSILGSDYGYTF.

This clone was observed a single time. V usage is TRBV2 and J usage is TRBJ1-1; D uncertain. Germline V lookup: CDR1 SNHLY, CDR2 FYNNEI. Trimming stripped 5 bases from V and 1 base from J, with 11 bases between. CDR3 length: 14 residues. The CDR3 DNA reads as TGTGCCAGCAGTAGGCGGTTAGGGAACACTGAAGCTTTCTTT. It codes for CASSRRLGNTEAFF.

This chain connects TRBV9 to TRBJ1-2; TRBD1 aligns across 7 bases. CDR1 is SGDLS and CDR2 is YYNGEE in the germline V gene. This CDR3 is 15 amino acids long. V shed 0 bases, J shed 4 bases, and the junction held 6 bases outside the gene matches. In DNA, the CDR3 is TGTGCCAGCAGCGTAGATCCGACAGGGCGCTATGGCTACACCTTC. It yields the protein CASSVDPTGRYGYTF.

This chain links TRBV5-1 with TRBJ2-5, with D maybe TRBD1 (5 bases). The CDR3 spans 13 residues. V was clipped by 4 bases and J by 5 bases, with 12 bases between them. From germline, CDR1 is SGHRS and CDR2 YFSETQ. The CDR3 loop is CASSLDSTETQYF. CDR3 DNA: TGCGCCAGCAGCCTCGACAGTACCGAGACCCAGTACTTC.

This clone has just one count. This chain connects TRBV19 to TRBJ2-1; 8 positions agree with TRBD2. There are 15 residues in the CDR3. J was trimmed by 5 bases and V by 3 bases; bases with no gene match: 6. CDR1 and CDR2 from the germline V gene are LNHDA and SQIVND (reference sequence). CDR3 in amino acids: CASSMGGRPNNEQFF. The CDR3 region has the DNA TGTGCCAGTAGTATGGGCGGGAGGCCCAACAATGAGCAGTTCTTC.

About this clone itself: Other DNA sequences in this specimen translate into the identical CDR3. In DNA form, the CDR3 reads TGTGCCAGCAGTGACGGGACTAGCGACACCGGGGAGCTGTTTTTT. This translates into CASSDGTSDTGELFF. The chain links TRBV6-4 to TRBJ2-2; TRBD2 aligns across 10 bases. This CDR3 has 15 amino acids. Germline assignment: CDR1 MRHNA and CDR2 SNTAGT. Trimming took 2 bases from V and 3 from J; bases not matched to a gene: 0.

The chain carries TRBV9 and TRBJ1-4; the match to TRBD1 covers 10 bases. From germline, CDR1 is SGDLS and CDR2 YYNGEE. Germline trimming cut 4 bases from V and 8 bases from J; bases unmatched to any gene: 8. The CDR3 is 15 residues long. The CDR3 region is CASSLGDRGGEKLFF. The CDR3 nucleotides are TGTGCCAGCAGCCTCGGGGACAGGGGAGGGGAAAAACTGTTTTTT.

The chain couples TRBV28 to TRBJ2-1; no definite D call. There are 13 residues in the CDR3. The ends were cut back, 4 bases at V and 5 bases at J, with 9 bases in the middle. Germline V CDR1 and CDR2: MDHEN, SYDVKM. The CDR3 region has the DNA TGTGCCAGCAGTTCCGTCCTACACAATGAGCAGTTCTTC. Its protein is CASSSVLHNEQFF.

This rearrangement joins TRBV28 to TRBJ2-3; tentatively, D is TRBD2 (7 bases). This CDR3 has 15 residues. V shed 5 bases and J shed 2 bases, with 14 bases lying between them. Germline V gene lookup returns CDR1 MDHEN and CDR2 SYDVKM. CDR3 sequence reads: CASSRIGGPTDTQYF. The DNA for the CDR3 is TGTGCCAGCAGTCGTATCGGGGGGCCCACAGATACGCAGTATTTT.

The chain is built from TRBV7-9 and TRBJ2-7, with 10 bases aligning to TRBD1. The CDR3 consists of 15 residues. V was pared by 4 bases and J by 8 bases, with 11 bases of the junction left unmatched. Looked up from germline, CDR1 is SEHNR and CDR2 is FQNEAQ (reference sequence). The CDR3 DNA sequence: TGTGCCAGCAGCTACGAGCGACAGGGGGCATCTCAGCAGTACTTC. As protein: CASSYERQGASQQYF.

The V and J genes are TRBV6-1 and TRBJ1-2, with D perhaps matching TRBD1 (6 bases). The CDR3 extends over 15 amino acids. V lost 3 bases, J lost 5 bases, and 16 bases lay in between. The germline gives CDR1 MNHNS, CDR2 SASEGT. The CDR3 region has the DNA TGTGCCAGCAGTGAGATCCCCCACAGGGAATATGGCTACACCTTC. As protein: CASSEIPHREYGYTF.

The chain recombines TRBV29-1 with TRBJ1-5, with D tentatively TRBD1 (5 bases). The V gene's germline CDR1 is SQVTM and CDR2 ANQGSEA. The CDR3 runs 13 residues. The V and J ends lost 7 bases and 1 base respectively, with 11 bases between them. The CDR3 sequence is CSAKTESNQPQHF. CDR3 nucleotide sequence: TGCAGCGCAAAGACAGAGAGCAATCAGCCCCAGCATTTT.

For this clone: The same CDR3 is also encoded by other DNA sequences in this sample. This sequence joins TRBV5-1 and TRBJ1-6; a weak D match, TRBD1 (6 bases). The CDR3 has 14 amino acids. V was shortened by 0 bases and J by 10 bases, with 11 bases between the two germline ends. Germline loops: CDR1 SGHRS, CDR2 YFSETQ. CDR3 DNA sequence: TGCGCCAGCAGCTTGGACAGGGTAGGATCACCCCTCCACTTT. Amino acid sequence: CASSLDRVGSPLHF.